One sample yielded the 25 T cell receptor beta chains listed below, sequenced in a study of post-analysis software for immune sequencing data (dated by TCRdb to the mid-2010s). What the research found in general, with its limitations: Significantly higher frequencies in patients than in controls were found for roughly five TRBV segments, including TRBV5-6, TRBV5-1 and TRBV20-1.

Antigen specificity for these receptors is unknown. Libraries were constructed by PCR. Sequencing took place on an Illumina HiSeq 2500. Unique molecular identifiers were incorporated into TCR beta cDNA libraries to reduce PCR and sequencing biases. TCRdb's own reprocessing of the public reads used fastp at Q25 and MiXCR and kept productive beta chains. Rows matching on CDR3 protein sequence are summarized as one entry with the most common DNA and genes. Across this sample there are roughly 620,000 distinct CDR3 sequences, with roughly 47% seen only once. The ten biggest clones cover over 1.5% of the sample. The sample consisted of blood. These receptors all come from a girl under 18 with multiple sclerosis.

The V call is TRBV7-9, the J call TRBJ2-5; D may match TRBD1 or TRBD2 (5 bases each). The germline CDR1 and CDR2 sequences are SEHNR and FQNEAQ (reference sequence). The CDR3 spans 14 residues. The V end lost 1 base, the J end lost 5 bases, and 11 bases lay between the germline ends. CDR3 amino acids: CASSLVGERETQYF. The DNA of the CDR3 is TGTGCCAGCAGCTTAGTAGGGGAGCGGGAGACCCAGTACTTC. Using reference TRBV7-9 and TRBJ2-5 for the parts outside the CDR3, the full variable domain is DTGVSQNPRHKITKRGQNVTFRCDPISEHNRLYWYRQTLGQGPEFLTYFQNEAQLEKSRLLSDRFSAERPKGSFSTLEIQRTEQGDSAMYLCASSLVGERETQYFGPGTRLLVL.

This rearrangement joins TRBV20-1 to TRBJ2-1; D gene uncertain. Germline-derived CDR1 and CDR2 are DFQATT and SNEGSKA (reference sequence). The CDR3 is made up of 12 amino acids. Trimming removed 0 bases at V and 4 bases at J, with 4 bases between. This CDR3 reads CSAREGYNEQFF. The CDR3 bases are TGCAGTGCTAGAGAAGGGTACAATGAGCAGTTCTTC.

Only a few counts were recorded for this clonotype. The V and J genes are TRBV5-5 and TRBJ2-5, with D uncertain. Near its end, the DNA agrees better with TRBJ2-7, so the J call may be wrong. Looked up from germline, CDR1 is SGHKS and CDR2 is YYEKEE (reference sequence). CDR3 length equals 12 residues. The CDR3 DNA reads TGTGCCAGCAGCTTGGATTGGTACGAGCAGTACTTC. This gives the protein CASSLDWYEQYF.

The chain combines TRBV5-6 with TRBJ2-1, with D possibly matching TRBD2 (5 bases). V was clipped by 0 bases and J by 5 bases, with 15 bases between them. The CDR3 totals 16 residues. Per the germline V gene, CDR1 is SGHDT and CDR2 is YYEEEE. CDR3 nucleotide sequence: TGTGCCAGCAGCTTGGGGACGCGGTGGGAGAACAATGAGCAGTTCTTC. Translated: CASSLGTRWENNEQFF. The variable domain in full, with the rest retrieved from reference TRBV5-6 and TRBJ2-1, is DAGVTQSPTHLIKTRGQQVTLRCSPKSGHDTVSWYQQALGQGPQFIFQYYEEEERQRGNFPDRFSGHQFPNYSSELNVNALLLGDSALYLCASSLGTRWENNEQFFGPGTRLTVL.

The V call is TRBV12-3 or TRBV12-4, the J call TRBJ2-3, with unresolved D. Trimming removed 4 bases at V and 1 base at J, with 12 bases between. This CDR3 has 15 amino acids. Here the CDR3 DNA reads TGTGCCAGCAGTTCGTGGGGTGTGGGCACAGATACGCAGTATTTT. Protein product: CASSSWGVGTDTQYF.

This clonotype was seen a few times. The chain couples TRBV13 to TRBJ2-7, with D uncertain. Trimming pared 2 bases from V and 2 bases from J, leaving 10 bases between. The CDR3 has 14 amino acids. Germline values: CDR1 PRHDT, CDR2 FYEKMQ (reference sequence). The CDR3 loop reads CASSLNGSPYEQYF. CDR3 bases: TGTGCCAGCAGCTTAAACGGCTCACCCTACGAGCAGTACTTC.

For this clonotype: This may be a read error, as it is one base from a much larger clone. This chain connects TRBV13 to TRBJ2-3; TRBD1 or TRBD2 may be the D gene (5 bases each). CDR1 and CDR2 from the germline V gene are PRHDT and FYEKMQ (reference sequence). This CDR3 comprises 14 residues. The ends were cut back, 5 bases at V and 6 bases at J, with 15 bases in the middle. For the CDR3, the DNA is TGTGCCAGCAGCCCGCCAGGGACCGGGGATACGCAGTATTTT. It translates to CASSPPGTGDTQYF.

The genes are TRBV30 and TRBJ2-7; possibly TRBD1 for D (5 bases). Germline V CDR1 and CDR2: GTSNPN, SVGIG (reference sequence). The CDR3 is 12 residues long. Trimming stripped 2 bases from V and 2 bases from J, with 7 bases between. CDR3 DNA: TGTGCCTGGAGTCTCAGGGCCTACGAGCAGTACTTC. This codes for CAWSLRAYEQYF.

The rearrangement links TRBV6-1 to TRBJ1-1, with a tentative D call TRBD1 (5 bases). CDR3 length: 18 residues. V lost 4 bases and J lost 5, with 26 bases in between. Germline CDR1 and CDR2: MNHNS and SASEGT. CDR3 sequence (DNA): TGTGCCAGCAGTGGTCGGCCCCGCAGTTTGGGACCGAATACTGAAGCTTTCTTT. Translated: CASSGRPRSLGPNTEAFF.

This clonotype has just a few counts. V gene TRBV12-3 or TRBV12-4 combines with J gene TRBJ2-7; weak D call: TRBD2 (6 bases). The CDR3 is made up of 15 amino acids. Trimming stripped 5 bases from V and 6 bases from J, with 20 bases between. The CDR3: CASSPLPGLNGEQYF. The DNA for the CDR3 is TGTGCCAGCAGTCCCCTTCCGGGACTCAACGGCGAGCAGTACTTC.

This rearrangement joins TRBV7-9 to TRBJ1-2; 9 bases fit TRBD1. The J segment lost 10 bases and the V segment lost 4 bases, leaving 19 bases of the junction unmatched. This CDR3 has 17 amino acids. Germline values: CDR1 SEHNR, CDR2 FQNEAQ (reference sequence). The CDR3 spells CASSSLFRDRETSDYTF. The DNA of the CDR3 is TGTGCCAGCAGCTCCCTCTTCCGGGACAGGGAGACCTCAGACTACACCTTC.

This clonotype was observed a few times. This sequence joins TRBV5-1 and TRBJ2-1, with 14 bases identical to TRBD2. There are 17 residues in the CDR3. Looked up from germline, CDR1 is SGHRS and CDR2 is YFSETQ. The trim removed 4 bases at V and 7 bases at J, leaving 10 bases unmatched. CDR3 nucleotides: TGCGCCAGCAGCCCCGGACTAGCGGGGGGCCCTAGGAATGAGCAGTTCTTC. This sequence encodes CASSPGLAGGPRNEQFF.

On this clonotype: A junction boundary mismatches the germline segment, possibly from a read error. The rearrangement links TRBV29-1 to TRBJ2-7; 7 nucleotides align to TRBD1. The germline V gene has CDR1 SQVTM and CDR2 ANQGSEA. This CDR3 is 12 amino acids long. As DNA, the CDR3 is TGCGGCGTTGGGACAGTGCCCTACGAGCAGTACTTC. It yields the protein CGVGTVPYEQYF.

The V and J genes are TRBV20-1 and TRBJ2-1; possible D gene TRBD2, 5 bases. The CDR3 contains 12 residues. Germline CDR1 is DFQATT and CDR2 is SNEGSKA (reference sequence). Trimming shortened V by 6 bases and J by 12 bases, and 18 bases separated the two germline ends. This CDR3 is CSAGLPGEGQFF. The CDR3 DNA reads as TGCAGTGCGGGCCTCCCCGGAGAGGGGCAGTTCTTC.

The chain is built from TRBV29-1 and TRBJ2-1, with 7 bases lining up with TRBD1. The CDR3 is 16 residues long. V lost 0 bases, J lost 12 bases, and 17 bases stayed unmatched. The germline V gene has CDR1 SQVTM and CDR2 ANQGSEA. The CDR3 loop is CSVEDPLDRTTMRQFF. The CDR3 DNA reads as TGCAGCGTTGAAGATCCTCTGGACAGGACGACAATGAGGCAGTTCTTC.

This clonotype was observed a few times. CDR3 DNA sequence: TGTGCCAGCAGCCGGGGAGATTACGAGCAGTACTTC. Encoded protein: CASSRGDYEQYF. V is TRBV7-2 and J is TRBJ2-7, with D perhaps matching TRBD2 (5 bases). The CDR3 totals 12 residues. The V end lost 5 bases, the J end lost 4 bases, and 9 bases lay between the germline ends. The germline V gene encodes CDR1 SGHTA and CDR2 FQGNSA. Looking up the rest from reference TRBV7-2 and TRBJ2-7 gives the full variable domain: GAGVSQSPSNKVTEKGKDVELRCDPISGHTALYWYRQSLGQGLEFLIYFQGNSAPDKSGLPSDRFSAERTGGSVSTLTIQRTQQEDSAVYLCASSRGDYEQYFGPGTRLTVT.

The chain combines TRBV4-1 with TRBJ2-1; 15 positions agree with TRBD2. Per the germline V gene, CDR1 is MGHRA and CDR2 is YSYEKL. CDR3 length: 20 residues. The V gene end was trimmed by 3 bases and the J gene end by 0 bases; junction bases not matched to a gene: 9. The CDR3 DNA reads TGCGCCAGCAGCCATTTAGGACTAGCGGGGGGGCCGGTCTCCTACAATGAGCAGTTCTTC. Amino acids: CASSHLGLAGGPVSYNEQFF.

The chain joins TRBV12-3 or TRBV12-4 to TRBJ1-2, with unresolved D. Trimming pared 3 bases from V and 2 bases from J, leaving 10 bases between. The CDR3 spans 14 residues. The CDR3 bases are TGTGCCAGCAGTTTGGGTGACATGAACTATGGCTACACCTTC. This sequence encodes CASSLGDMNYGYTF.

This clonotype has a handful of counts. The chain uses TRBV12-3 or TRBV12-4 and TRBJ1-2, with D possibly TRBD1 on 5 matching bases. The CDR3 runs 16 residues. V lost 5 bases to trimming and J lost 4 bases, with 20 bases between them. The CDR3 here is CASSPIEGRGGYGYTF. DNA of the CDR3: TGTGCCAGCAGTCCAATCGAGGGGCGCGGTGGCTATGGCTACACCTTC.

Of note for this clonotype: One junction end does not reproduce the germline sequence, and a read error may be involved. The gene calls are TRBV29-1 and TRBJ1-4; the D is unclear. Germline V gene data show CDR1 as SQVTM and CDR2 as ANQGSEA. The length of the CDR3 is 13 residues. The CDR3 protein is CSVEDTSYEKLFF. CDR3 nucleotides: TGCAGCGTGGAAGACACATCCTATGAAAAACTGTTTTTT.

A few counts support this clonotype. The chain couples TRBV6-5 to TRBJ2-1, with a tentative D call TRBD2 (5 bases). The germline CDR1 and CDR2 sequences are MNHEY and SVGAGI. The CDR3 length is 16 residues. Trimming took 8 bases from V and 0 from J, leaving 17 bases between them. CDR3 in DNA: TGTGCCAGCTCGCTTTACAGCGGAAGCTCCTACAATGAGCAGTTCTTC. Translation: CASSLYSGSSYNEQFF.

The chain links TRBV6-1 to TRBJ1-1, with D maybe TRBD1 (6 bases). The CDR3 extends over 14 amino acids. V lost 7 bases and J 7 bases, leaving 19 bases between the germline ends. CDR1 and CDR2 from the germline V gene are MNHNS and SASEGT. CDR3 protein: CASNSQGRSVEAFF. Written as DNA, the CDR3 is TGTGCCAGCAATTCACAGGGAAGATCGGTTGAAGCTTTCTTT.

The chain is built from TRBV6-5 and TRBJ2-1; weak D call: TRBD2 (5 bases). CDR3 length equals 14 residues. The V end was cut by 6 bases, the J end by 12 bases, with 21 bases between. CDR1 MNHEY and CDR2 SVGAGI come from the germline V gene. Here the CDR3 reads CASRPLEGLAGQFF. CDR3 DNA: TGTGCCAGCAGGCCACTGGAAGGGCTAGCCGGGCAGTTCTTC.

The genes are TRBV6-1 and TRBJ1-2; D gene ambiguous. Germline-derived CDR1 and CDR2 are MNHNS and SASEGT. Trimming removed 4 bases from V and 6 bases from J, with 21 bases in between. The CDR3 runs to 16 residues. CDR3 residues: CASSGNRERTAHGYTF. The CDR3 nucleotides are TGTGCCAGCAGTGGAAACCGGGAACGAACGGCCCATGGCTACACCTTC.

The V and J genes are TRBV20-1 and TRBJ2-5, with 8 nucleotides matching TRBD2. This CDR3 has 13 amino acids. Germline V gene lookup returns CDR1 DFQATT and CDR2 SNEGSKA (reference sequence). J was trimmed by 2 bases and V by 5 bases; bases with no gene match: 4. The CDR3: CSAPGTSQETQYF. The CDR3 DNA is TGCAGTGCTCCCGGGACTAGTCAAGAGACCCAGTACTTC.